This TCR beta chain was identified during a study of technical replicates of blood from several donors (dated by TCRdb to 2016 to 2017). The library was prepared using the immunoSEQ multiplex PCR assay. Drawn from immuneACCESS, this table holds only the in-frame rearrangements with V and J called that TCRdb kept. Clones are partly lost; checked studies trace under half to an unresolved V gene and leave the rest unexplained. The table for this sample lists 85,000 or so clones; about 94% of them were counted only once. The biggest ten clones account for under 0.3% of the sample. V and J are truncated by 3 bases and 2 bases respectively, leaving an intervening sequence of 10 bases. The germline V gene provides CDR1 KGHSH and CDR2 LQKENI. The CDR3, from cysteine to phenylalanine, totals 14 residues. Left in the record is the CDR3 DNA by itself, 42 bases read in frame from the first base. In the case of this clone: Its binding antigen is unknown. No base quality information exists; no much larger clone differs at one position.

The sequence joins TRBV18 to TRBJ2-5, with TRBD2 perhaps the D gene, on 5 matching bases. Sequenced sample: T cells isolated from PBMCs. This TCR was sampled from a human donor in good health. The nucleotides are TGTGCCAGCTCACCTGGACTGGAACAAGAGACCCAGTACTTC. Its amino acids are CASSPGLEQETQYF.